The 25 T cell receptor beta chains given below trace back to one sample, sequenced in a study of Graves' ophthalmopathy and Graves' hyperthyroidism. Scientists amplified the TCR beta CDR3 regions from RNA transcripts. RT-PCR was first run with HTBI primers, then multiplex PCR in a second round. TCRdb recomputed calls from the multiplex PCR reads with MiXCR, one row per CDR3 protein. This table has about 550,000 distinct CDR3 sequences, roughly 40% appearing once. Sequencing was carried out using peripheral blood or thyroid tissue (not recorded which). The receptors were sampled from an adult man with Graves' hyperthyroidism.

This clonotype has a count of ten or more. This chain links TRBV7-9 with TRBJ1-1; 9 bases match TRBD1. This CDR3 is 15 amino acids long. V lost 5 bases, J lost 3 bases, and 7 bases stayed unmatched. Per germline, CDR1 SEHNR and CDR2 FQNEAQ (reference sequence). CDR3 in amino acids: CASSRTGGLDTEAFF. DNA for the CDR3: TGTGCCAGCAGCCGCACAGGGGGCTTGGACACTGAAGCTTTCTTT.

This sequence joins TRBV24-1 and TRBJ1-2; possibly TRBD1 for D (5 bases). This CDR3 has 15 amino acids. Germline CDR1 KGHDR, CDR2 SFDVKD. V was clipped by 3 bases and J by 6 bases, with 16 bases between them. The CDR3 region is CATSDPSEGWNGYTF. CDR3 coding DNA: TGTGCCACCAGTGATCCTAGCGAGGGGTGGAATGGCTACACCTTC.

This clonotype was found many times. The chain combines TRBV15 with TRBJ1-4; D is unresolved. Germline V gene lookup returns CDR1 LNHNV and CDR2 YYDKDF (reference sequence). Deletions cut 1 base from V and 5 bases from J, with 8 bases between. The CDR3 consists of 14 residues. This chain's CDR3 is CATSRVRVNEKLFF. CDR3 DNA sequence: TGTGCCACCAGCAGAGTCCGTGTGAATGAAAAACTGTTTTTT.

The rearrangement uses TRBV15 and TRBJ2-1, with 10 bases matching TRBD2. Germline V CDR1 and CDR2: LNHNV, YYDKDF (reference sequence). Trimming cost V 5 bases and J 0 bases; bases outside gene matches: 10. This CDR3 is built from 18 residues. The DNA of the CDR3 is TGTGCCACCAGCCGAGGACTAGCGGCAGGAAGCTCCTACAATGAGCAGTTCTTC. Translating it yields CATSRGLAAGSSYNEQFF.

The chain carries TRBV27 and TRBJ1-5; D unclear. Deletions cut 0 bases from V and 6 bases from J, with 6 bases between. CDR3 size: 13 residues. Germline V gene data show CDR1 as MNHEY and CDR2 as SMNVEV (reference sequence). CDR3 nucleotides: TGTGCCAGCAGTTTATCCACAGCTCAGCCCCAGCATTTT. Residues: CASSLSTAQPQHF.

This clonotype was picked up a small number of times. This CDR3 fails to terminate in the conserved phenylalanine or tryptophan, so it likely reflects a read error. Because the CDR3's place on the DNA is in doubt, the DNA is left out and the CDR3 is given as listed by TCRdb. V usage is TRBV7-2 and J usage is TRBJ2-7. Germline lookup yields CDR1 SGHTA and CDR2 FQGNSA. The length of the CDR3 is 10 amino acids, counting both ends. The CDR3 sequence is CASSFLGMVA.

The rearrangement uses TRBV2 and TRBJ2-3; D not resolved. Trimming took 4 bases from V and 5 from J, leaving 16 bases between them. Germline CDR1 is SNHLY and CDR2 is FYNNEI. The CDR3 runs to 15 residues. CDR3 sequence (DNA): TGTGCCAGCAGTGTTTCCCTGGCAGAAAAAGATACGCAGTATTTT. Its translation: CASSVSLAEKDTQYF.

The chain employs TRBV10-3 and TRBJ1-1; TRBD1 matches at 11 bases. Germline CDR1 reads ENHRY; CDR2 reads SYGVKD. The CDR3 runs 15 residues. J was trimmed by 1 base and V by 10 bases; bases with no gene match: 8. The CDR3 sequence: CASKGQGAGNTEAFF. As DNA, the CDR3 is TGTGCCAGCAAAGGACAGGGGGCAGGGAACACTGAAGCTTTCTTT.

The gene calls are TRBV27 and TRBJ1-2; D is undetermined. The germline gives CDR1 MNHEY, CDR2 SMNVEV (reference sequence). CDR3 length: 10 amino acids. V shed 7 bases and J shed 8 bases, with 8 bases lying between them. The CDR3 DNA is TGTGCCAGCACGGATGGAGGCTACACCTTC. This encodes CASTDGGYTF.

The V and J genes are TRBV2 and TRBJ1-1; possible D gene TRBD1, 5 bases. This CDR3 spans 17 amino acids. Trimming took off 7 bases at V and 1 base at J, with 22 bases between the two ends. Per germline, CDR1 SNHLY and CDR2 FYNNEI. The CDR3, as DNA: TGTGCCAGCACCGGGGGTCCAAGGATTGACGCGAACACTGAAGCTTTCTTT. It codes for CASTGGPRIDANTEAFF. The variable domain in full, completed from reference TRBV2 and TRBJ1-1, reads EPEVTQTPSHQVTQMGQEVILRCVPISNHLYFYWYRQILGQKVEFLVSFYNNEISEKSEIFDDQFSVERPDGSNFTLKIRSTKLEDSAMYFCASTGGPRIDANTEAFFGQGTRLTVV.

This clonotype has a handful of counts. V gene TRBV20-1 combines with J gene TRBJ2-3, with 8 bases lining up with TRBD2. Germline CDR1 and CDR2: DFQATT and SNEGSKA (reference sequence). The CDR3 is made up of 14 amino acids. V lost 3 bases and J lost 0; bases outside the gene matches: 2. CDR3 in amino acids: CSASERESTDTQYF. As DNA, the CDR3 is TGCAGTGCTAGCGAGCGGGAGAGCACAGATACGCAGTATTTT.

The gene calls are TRBV29-1 and TRBJ2-7; 10 nucleotides line up with TRBD1. This CDR3 is built from 13 residues. Germline CDR1 and CDR2: SQVTM and ANQGSEA. This CDR3 reads CQQSGRDRGEQYF. The CDR3, as DNA: TGCCAGCAGTCCGGCCGGGACAGGGGTGAGCAGTACTTC.

A single count supports this clonotype. The chain couples TRBV25-1 to TRBJ1-6; D ambiguous. This CDR3 spans 14 amino acids. CDR1 is MGHDK and CDR2 is SYGVNS in the germline V gene. V was trimmed by 8 bases and J by 7 bases, leaving 15 bases between them. DNA of the CDR3: TGTGCCAGCTTCGTTCGAGGGCTGAATTCACCCCTCCACTTT. Translation: CASFVRGLNSPLHF.

This clonotype was observed a single time. The germline gene is not matched at one end of the junction; a read error may be the cause. The chain is built from TRBV7-7 and TRBJ2-3; D is possibly TRBD1 (6 bases). The CDR3 runs to 14 residues. CDR1 is SSHAT, CDR2 FNYEAQ, per germline (reference sequence). This chain's CDR3 is CASSLKGGEDTQYF. In DNA form, the CDR3 reads TGTGCTAGCAGCTTAAAAGGGGGTGAAGATACGCAGTATTTT.

This chain connects TRBV28 to TRBJ1-1, with unresolved D. V lost 7 bases and J 1 base, leaving 13 bases between the germline ends. Germline V gives CDR1 MDHEN, CDR2 SYDVKM. The CDR3 has 14 amino acids. The CDR3: CASNIKYGNTEAFF. The CDR3 DNA reads as TGTGCCAGCAACATCAAATACGGGAACACTGAAGCTTTCTTT.

This clonotype was picked up many times. The V gene is TRBV6-5, the J gene TRBJ1-1; D remains ambiguous. V was pared by 1 base and J by 2 bases, with 8 bases between. This CDR3 spans 14 amino acids. Germline CDR1 reads MNHEY; CDR2 reads SVGAGI. CDR3 nucleotides: TGTGCCAGCAGTTACTTTGGACTAAACACTGAAGCTTTCTTT. This encodes CASSYFGLNTEAFF.

V usage is TRBV19 and J usage is TRBJ1-5; 9 bases fit TRBD1. The trim removed 4 bases at V and 6 bases at J, leaving 7 bases unmatched. The CDR3 sequence is 15 residues long. Germline V gene lookup returns CDR1 LNHDA and CDR2 SQIVND (reference sequence). In nucleotides, the CDR3 is TGTGCCAGTAGTACCAGGACAGGGGAAGGTCAGCCCCAGCATTTT. Amino acid sequence: CASSTRTGEGQPQHF.

This clonotype was detected a few times. The chain joins TRBV5-6 to TRBJ2-7; tentatively, D is TRBD1 or TRBD2 (5 bases each). The V end was cut by 0 bases, the J end by 1 base, with 17 bases between. CDR3 length equals 17 residues. Looked up from germline, CDR1 is SGHDT and CDR2 is YYEEEE. The CDR3 nucleotides are TGTGCCAGCAGCTTGGACTTAGGGACGGAAAAATCCTACGAGCAGTACTTC. It codes for CASSLDLGTEKSYEQYF.

This clonotype was detected many times. V and J are TRBV6-5 and TRBJ1-2; no clear D. Trimming took off 0 bases at V and 4 bases at J, with 9 bases between the two ends. Germline loops: CDR1 MNHEY, CDR2 SVGAGI. This CDR3 region has 14 residues. CDR3 sequence (DNA): TGTGCCAGCAGTTACTCGAAGGGTTTCTATGGCTACACCTTC. Translating it yields CASSYSKGFYGYTF.

The chain carries TRBV29-1 and TRBJ2-2, with 10 bases matching TRBD1. Germline V CDR1 and CDR2: SQVTM, ANQGSEA. The CDR3 runs 15 residues. V shed 4 bases and J 6 bases; nucleotides not matched to a gene: 8. CDR3 sequence (DNA): TGCAGCGTTGTCAGCGGGACAGGGGCGTCCGGGGAGCTGTTTTTT. Translated, it gives CSVVSGTGASGELFF.

As concerns this clonotype: Its ends do not fully match the called genes, so a read error is possible. This chain connects TRBV4-2 to TRBJ1-2, with D perhaps matching TRBD1 (6 bases). The CDR3 length is 15 residues. Germline CDR1 and CDR2: LGHNA and YNFKEQ. DNA for the CDR3: TGTGCCGGCAGCCAAGGGTGGACAGCGAACTATGGCTACACCTTC. Translation gives CAGSQGWTANYGYTF.

The J gene is TRBJ2-5, the V gene TRBV2; possible D gene TRBD2, 5 bases. CDR1 SNHLY and CDR2 FYNNEI come from the germline V gene. With 5 bases removed from V and 3 bases from J, the gap between germline ends came to 16 bases. There are 15 residues in the CDR3. The CDR3 reads CASSSGTWHEETQYF. The CDR3 coding sequence is TGTGCCAGCAGTTCGGGAACCTGGCACGAAGAGACCCAGTACTTC. Variable domain in full (rest from reference TRBV2 and TRBJ2-5): EPEVTQTPSHQVTQMGQEVILRCVPISNHLYFYWYRQILGQKVEFLVSFYNNEISEKSEIFDDQFSVERPDGSNFTLKIRSTKLEDSAMYFCASSSGTWHEETQYFGPGTRLLVL.

Regarding this clonotype: One base away lies a much larger clone, so this may be a sequencing read error. The genes are TRBV4-3 and TRBJ2-5, with D possibly matching TRBD1 (5 bases). The CDR3 has 15 amino acids. CDR1 and CDR2 (germline): LGHNA, YSLEER. CDR3 DNA: TGCGCCAGCAGCCAAGTACGGGTGGGGCTAGAGGCCCAGTACTTC. Its protein is CASSQVRVGLEAQYF.

The rearrangement links TRBV12-3 or TRBV12-4 to TRBJ1-5; tentatively, D is TRBD2 (6 bases). The end of the DNA aligns better with TRBJ2-3, so the J call may be wrong. The CDR3 loop spans 14 amino acids. DNA of the CDR3: TGTGCCAGCAGTCGGGGGATGGGCACAGATACGCAGTATTTT. The encoded protein is CASSRGMGTDTQYF.

The rearrangement links TRBV19 to TRBJ2-2; 11 nucleotides line up with TRBD1. Trimming cost V 8 bases and J 7 bases; bases outside gene matches: 9. The CDR3 contains 15 residues. The germline V gene encodes CDR1 LNHDA and CDR2 SQIVND (reference sequence). The chain's CDR3 is CASLPGQGDFGELFF. The CDR3 nucleotides read TGTGCCAGTCTCCCGGGACAGGGGGATTTCGGGGAGCTGTTTTTT.